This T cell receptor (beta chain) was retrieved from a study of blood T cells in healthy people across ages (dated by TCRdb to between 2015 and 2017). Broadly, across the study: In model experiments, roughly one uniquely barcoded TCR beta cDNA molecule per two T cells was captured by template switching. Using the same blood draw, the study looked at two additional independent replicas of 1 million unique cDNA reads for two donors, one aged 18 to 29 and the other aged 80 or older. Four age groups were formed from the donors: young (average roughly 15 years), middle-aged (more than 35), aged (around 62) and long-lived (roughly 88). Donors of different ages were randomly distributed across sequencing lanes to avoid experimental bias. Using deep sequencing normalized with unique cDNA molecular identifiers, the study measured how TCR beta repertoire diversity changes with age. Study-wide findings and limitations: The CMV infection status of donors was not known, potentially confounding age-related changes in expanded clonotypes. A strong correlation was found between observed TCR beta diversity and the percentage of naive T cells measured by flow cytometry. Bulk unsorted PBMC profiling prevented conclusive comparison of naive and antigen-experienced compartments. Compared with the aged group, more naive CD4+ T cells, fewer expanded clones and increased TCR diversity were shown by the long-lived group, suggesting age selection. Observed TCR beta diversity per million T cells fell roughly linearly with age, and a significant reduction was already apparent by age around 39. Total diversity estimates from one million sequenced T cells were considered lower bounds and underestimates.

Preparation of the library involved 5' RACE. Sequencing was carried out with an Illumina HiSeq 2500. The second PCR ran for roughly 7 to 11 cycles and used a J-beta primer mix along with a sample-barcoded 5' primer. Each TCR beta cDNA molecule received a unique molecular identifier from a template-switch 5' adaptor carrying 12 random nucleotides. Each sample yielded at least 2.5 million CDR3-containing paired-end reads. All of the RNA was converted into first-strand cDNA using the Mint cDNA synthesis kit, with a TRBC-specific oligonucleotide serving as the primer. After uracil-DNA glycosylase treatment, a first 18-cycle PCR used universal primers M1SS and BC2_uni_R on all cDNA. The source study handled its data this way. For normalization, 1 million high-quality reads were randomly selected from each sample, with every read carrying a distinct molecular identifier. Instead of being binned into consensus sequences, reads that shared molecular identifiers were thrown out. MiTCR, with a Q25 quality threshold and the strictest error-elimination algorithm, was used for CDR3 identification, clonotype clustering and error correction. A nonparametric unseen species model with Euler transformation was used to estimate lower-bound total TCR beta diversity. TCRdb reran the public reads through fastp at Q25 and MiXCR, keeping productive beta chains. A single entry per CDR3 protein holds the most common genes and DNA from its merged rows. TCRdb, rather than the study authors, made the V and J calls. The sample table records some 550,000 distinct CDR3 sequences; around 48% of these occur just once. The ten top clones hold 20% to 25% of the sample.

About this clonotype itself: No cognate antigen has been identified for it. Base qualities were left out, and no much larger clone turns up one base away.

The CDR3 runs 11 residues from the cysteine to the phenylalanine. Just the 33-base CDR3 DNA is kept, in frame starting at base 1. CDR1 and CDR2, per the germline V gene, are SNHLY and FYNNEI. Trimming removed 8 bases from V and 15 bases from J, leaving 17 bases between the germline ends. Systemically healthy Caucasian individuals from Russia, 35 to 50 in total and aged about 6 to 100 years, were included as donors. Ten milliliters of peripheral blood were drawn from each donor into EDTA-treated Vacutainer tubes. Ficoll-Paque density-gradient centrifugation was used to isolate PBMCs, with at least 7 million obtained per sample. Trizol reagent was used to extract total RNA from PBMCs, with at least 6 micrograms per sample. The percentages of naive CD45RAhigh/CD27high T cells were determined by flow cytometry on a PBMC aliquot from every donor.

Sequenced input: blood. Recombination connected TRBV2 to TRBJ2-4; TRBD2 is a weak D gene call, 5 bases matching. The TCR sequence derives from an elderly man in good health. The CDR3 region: CASSTTRVRYF. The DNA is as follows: TGTGCCAGCTCTACCACTAGAGTCCGGTACTTC. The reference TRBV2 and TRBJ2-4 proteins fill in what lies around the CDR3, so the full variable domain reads EPEVTQTPSHQVTQMGQEVILRCVPISNHLYFYWYRQILGQKVEFLVSFYNNEISEKSEIFDDQFSVERPDGSNFTLKIRSTKLEDSAMYFCASSTTRVRYFGAGTRLSVL.